This TCR beta chain was sequenced during a study of blood T cell repertoires in COVID-19. Trimming removed 10 bases at V and 4 bases at J, with 14 bases between. The CDR3 loop spans 13 amino acids. In the authors' methods: The authors estimated nucleated cell counts from reference gene primer amplification. This table comes from immunoSEQ multiplex PCR, and its TCRdb copy is limited to in-frame clones, with some not included. Clone size and the V and J calls come from that table; the DNA yielded D and trimming. Among fewer than 70,000 clones listed, roughly 90% were seen once. The specimen sequenced was peripheral blood. The TCR comes from a human donor in a cohort sampled during active COVID-19. The V gene is TRBV12-3 or TRBV12-4, the J gene TRBJ1-3; no clear D. CDR3: CATMEALGNTIYF. DNA for the CDR3: TGTGCCACCATGGAGGCGTTGGGAAACACCATATATTTT.